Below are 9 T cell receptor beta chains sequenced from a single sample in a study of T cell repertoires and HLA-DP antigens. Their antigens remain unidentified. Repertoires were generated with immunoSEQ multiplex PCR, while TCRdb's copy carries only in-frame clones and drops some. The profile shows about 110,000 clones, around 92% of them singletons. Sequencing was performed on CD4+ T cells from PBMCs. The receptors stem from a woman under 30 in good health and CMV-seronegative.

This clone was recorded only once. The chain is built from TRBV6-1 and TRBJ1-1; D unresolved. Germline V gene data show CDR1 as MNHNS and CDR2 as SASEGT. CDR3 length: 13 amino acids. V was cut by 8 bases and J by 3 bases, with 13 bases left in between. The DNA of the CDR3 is TGTGCCAGCCCCCCCGGGCGGTACACTGAAGCTTTCTTT. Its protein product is CASPPGRYTEAFF.

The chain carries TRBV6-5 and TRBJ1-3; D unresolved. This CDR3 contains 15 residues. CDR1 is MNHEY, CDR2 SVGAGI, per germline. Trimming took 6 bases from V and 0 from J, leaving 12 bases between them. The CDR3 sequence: CASRLFSSSGNTIYF. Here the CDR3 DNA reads TGTGCCAGCAGACTATTCTCGAGCTCTGGAAACACCATATATTTT.

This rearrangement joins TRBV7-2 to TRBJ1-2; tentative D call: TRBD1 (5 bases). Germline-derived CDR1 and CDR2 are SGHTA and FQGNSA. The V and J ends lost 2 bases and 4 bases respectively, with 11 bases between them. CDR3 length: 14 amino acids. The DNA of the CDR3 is TGTGCCAGCAGCTTAAGCACAGGAATCTATGGCTACACCTTC. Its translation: CASSLSTGIYGYTF.

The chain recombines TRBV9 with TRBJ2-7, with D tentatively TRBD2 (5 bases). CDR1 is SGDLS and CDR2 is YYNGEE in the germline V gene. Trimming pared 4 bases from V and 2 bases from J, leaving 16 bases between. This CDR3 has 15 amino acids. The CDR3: CASSPRDAGPYEQYF. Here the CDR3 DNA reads TGTGCCAGCAGCCCCCGAGACGCGGGCCCCTACGAGCAGTACTTC.

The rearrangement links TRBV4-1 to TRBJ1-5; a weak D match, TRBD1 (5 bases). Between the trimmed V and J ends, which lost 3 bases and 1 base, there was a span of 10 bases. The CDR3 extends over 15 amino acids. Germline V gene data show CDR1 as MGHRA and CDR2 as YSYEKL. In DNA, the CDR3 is TGCGCCAGCAGCCACGGGACCCTAAGCAATCAGCCCCAGCATTTT. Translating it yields CASSHGTLSNQPQHF.

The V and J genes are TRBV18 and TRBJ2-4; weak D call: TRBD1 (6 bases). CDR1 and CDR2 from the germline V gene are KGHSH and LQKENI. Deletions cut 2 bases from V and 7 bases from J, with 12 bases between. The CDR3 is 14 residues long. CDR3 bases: TGTGCCAGCTCACCAACTACAGGGATGAACATTCAGTACTTC. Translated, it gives CASSPTTGMNIQYF. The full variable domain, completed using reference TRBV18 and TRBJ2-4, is NAGVMQNPRHLVRRRGQEARLRCSPMKGHSHVYWYRQLPEEGLKFMVYLQKENIIDESGMPKERFSAEFPKEGPSILRIQQVVRGDSAAYFCASSPTTGMNIQYFGAGTRLSVL.

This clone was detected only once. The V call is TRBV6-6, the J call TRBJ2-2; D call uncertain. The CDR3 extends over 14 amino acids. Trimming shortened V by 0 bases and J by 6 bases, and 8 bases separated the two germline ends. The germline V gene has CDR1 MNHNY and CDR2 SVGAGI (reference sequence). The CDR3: CASSYSIMAGELFF. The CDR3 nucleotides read TGTGCCAGCAGTTACTCCATCATGGCCGGGGAGCTGTTTTTT.

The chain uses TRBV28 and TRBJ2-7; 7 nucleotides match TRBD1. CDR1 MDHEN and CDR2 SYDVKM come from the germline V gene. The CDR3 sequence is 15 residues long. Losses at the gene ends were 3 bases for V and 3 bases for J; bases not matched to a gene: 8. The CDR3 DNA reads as TGTGCCAGCAGTTTCCGGAGAAGACAGGGCTACGAGCAGTACTTC. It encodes CASSFRRRQGYEQYF.

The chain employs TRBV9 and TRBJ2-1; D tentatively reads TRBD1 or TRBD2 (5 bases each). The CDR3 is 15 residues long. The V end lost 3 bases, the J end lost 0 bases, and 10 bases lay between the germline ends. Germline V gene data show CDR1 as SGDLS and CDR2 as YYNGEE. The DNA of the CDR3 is TGTGCCAGCAGCGCGGGACCCCACTCCTACAATGAGCAGTTCTTC. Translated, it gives CASSAGPHSYNEQFF. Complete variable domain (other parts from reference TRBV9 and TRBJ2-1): DSGVTQTPKHLITATGQRVTLRCSPRSGDLSVYWYQQSLDQGLQFLIQYYNGEERAKGNILERFSAQQFPDLHSELNLSSLELGDSALYFCASSAGPHSYNEQFFGPGTRLTVL.